A single T cell receptor (beta chain) is shown here with its context. Resolution of symptoms, clearance, or two negative PCRs was present in recovered Cohort 3 donors. The data derive from a study of blood T cell repertoires in COVID-19. Authors' processing steps: Reference gene primer amplification gave nucleated cell count estimates. Generated by immunoSEQ multiplex PCR, the TCRdb table keeps only in-frame clones and is missing some. V and J calls plus clone size are reproduced from that table; the DNA served to infer D and trimming. The sample has some 200,000 clones; around 90% are singletons. The V gene's germline CDR1 is LGHDT and CDR2 YNNKEL (reference sequence). V lost 5 bases, J lost 7 bases, and 15 bases lay in between. The CDR3 has 15 residues.

The sample taken for sequencing was PBMCs or T cells enriched from blood (not recorded which). V is TRBV3-1 (or the pseudogene TRBV3-2) and J is TRBJ1-6; perhaps TRBD1 as D (6 bases). The sequence was obtained from a woman between 25 and 40 years old who had recovered from COVID-19. The CDR3 nucleotides are TGTGCCAGCAGCGCGGGGGGCACACCAAATTCACCCCTCCACTTT. This codes for CASSAGGTPNSPLHF.